This T cell receptor beta chain was obtained from a study of naive and memory T cell subsets (dated by TCRdb to 2015 to 2018). At the level of the whole study: An open-source, UMI-based TCR alpha and beta sequencing pipeline was applied to sorted naive and memory peripheral blood T cell subsets. RNA was DNase-treated and reverse transcribed with TCR constant-region primers, mostly using SuperScript III. IgG serology results and the functional CMV T cell responses were in complete agreement.

From the second PCR step onward, the TCR alpha chain libraries and the TCR beta chain libraries were amplified separately. The CMV status of each donor was determined by measuring IFNgamma production from CD4+ T cells after fresh PBMCs had been stimulated overnight with CMV viral lysate. Miltenyi beads were used first to positively select CD4 T cells, and CD8 T cells were then positively selected from the CD4-negative fraction. Cells stained for CD3, CD4, CD8, CD45RA, CD27 and a live/dead dye were sorted on a BD Aria II into four subsets by CD45RA and CD27. Blood was obtained from a few healthy volunteers, and the blood from each volunteer was fractionated into CD4 and CD8 T cells and subsequently into four differentiation subsets. Roughly 120 ml of peripheral blood was taken from each donor, and PBMC were separated by density-gradient centrifugation on Ficoll-Paque PLUS. The sorted cells were lysed in RLT buffer, after which RNA was extracted using a Qiagen RNeasy kit and kept at -80 degrees C.

In the germline V gene, CDR1 corresponds to SGHTA and CDR2 to FQGNSA. Trimming removed 1 base from V and 10 bases from J, leaving 8 bases between the germline ends. The CDR3 spans 13 residues, from the cysteine through the phenylalanine. The sequence is cut down to CDR3 DNA, 39 bases in frame from base 1. With respect to this clonotype: There is no known antigen for this receptor. Nothing much larger sits one base from this clone, and base qualities are not available.

Study-wide conclusions, independent of this receptor: RNA-based TCR counts may be affected by expression changes linked to T cell activation and differentiation. The abundance of TCRs followed a power law with an exponent that differed between naive and memory subsets yet stayed consistent across the three individuals. A few larger clonotypes were present in naive repertoires, especially CD8 naive repertoires, and these clonotypes were possibly memory cells re-expressing CD45RA. The repertoire findings for the naive and memory subsets could not be validated, as no ground truth was available. Gini index rose and Shannon and inverse Simpson diversity fell from naive through CM, EM and EMRA in both CD4 and CD8 cells. Once error correction was done, more than 90% of naive TCR sequences showed up just once, which made the naive abundance distributions much steeper than those of the memory subsets. Each clonotype was defined as a single alpha or beta chain sequence rather than as a paired alpha/beta receptor.

Library preparation was by UMI-ligation and nested PCR. The beta constant-region primer was an equimolar mix of two oligonucleotides covering both TRBC1 and TRBC2. The ligated cDNA went through four rounds of PCR with nested alpha and beta constant-region primers together with the SP2 primer. A single-stranded oligonucleotide carrying the SP2 primer and a 12-nucleotide UMI was ligated to the 3' end of the cDNA by T4 RNA ligase 1. The ligation reaction was incubated at 16°C for about 20-24 hours. PCR2 was typically performed as a SYBR Green qPCR and was stopped at a predetermined threshold so that over-amplification was prevented. Apart from the first purification, every purification step used Agencourt AMPure XP magnetic beads. Libraries were quantified by Qubit and checked on a TapeStation, where a main peak was expected near 650 bp. Pooled libraries were sequenced on an Illumina MiSeq with v2 2x251 paired-end kits, typically giving roughly 0.95-2 million reads per sample. Each sample was pooled at about 4 nM, and roughly 4.5-7.5% PhiX was included to help cluster recognition. Under the source paper's analysis protocol: FASTQ reads processed by Demultiplexor were assigned V and J genes by Decombinator through tag matching that tolerated a single base-pair mismatch. Collapsinator used UMIs to correct both sequencing errors and frequency errors arising from PCR heterogeneity. CDR3Translator translated TCRs and extracted CDR3s from the conserved cysteine to the FGXG phenylalanine, flagging non-productive sequences. Gini, Shannon entropy and inverse Simpson indices were calculated on repertoires subsampled to equal numbers of UMI-defined TCRs. Within the linear range, a power law was fitted to clonotype abundance distributions using maximum likelihood. For one naive CD8 sample, the pipeline and MIGEC produced similar UMI counts, unique TCR numbers and clonal distributions. In one analysis, naive TCRs also found in any memory subset of the same donor were removed from the naive repertoire. Repertoires were searched for around 8,000 CMV-associated CDR3 sequences compiled from VDJdb and a published dataset. The public reads were run again by TCRdb, first through fastp at Q25 and then through MiXCR, and only productive beta chains were kept. Rows are combined by CDR3 protein, so each entry shows the most common genes and DNA. It is TCRdb's table, rather than the study itself, that gives the V and J calls and clone size. The table for this sample lists under 150,000 distinct CDR3 sequences; approximately 20% of them were counted only once. The top ten clonotypes cover about 0.57% of the sample.

The sequence came from a human donor in good health. The V and J segments used are TRBV7-2 and TRBJ1-6, with the D gene uncertain. Material for sequencing was naive CD8+ T cells from blood. The sample's cell subset or site label, decoded: naive T cells, CD45RA high CD27+. The CDR3 amino acid sequence is: CASSLVGGSPLHF. The bases are TGTGCCAGCAGCTTAGTGGGAGGGTCACCCCTCCACTTT. The full variable domain, with segments outside the CDR3 supplied by the reference TRBV7-2 and TRBJ1-6 proteins, appears as GAGVSQSPSNKVTEKGKDVELRCDPISGHTALYWYRQSLGQGLEFLIYFQGNSAPDKSGLPSDRFSAERTGGSVSTLTIQRTQQEDSAVYLCASSLVGGSPLHFGNGTRLTVT.